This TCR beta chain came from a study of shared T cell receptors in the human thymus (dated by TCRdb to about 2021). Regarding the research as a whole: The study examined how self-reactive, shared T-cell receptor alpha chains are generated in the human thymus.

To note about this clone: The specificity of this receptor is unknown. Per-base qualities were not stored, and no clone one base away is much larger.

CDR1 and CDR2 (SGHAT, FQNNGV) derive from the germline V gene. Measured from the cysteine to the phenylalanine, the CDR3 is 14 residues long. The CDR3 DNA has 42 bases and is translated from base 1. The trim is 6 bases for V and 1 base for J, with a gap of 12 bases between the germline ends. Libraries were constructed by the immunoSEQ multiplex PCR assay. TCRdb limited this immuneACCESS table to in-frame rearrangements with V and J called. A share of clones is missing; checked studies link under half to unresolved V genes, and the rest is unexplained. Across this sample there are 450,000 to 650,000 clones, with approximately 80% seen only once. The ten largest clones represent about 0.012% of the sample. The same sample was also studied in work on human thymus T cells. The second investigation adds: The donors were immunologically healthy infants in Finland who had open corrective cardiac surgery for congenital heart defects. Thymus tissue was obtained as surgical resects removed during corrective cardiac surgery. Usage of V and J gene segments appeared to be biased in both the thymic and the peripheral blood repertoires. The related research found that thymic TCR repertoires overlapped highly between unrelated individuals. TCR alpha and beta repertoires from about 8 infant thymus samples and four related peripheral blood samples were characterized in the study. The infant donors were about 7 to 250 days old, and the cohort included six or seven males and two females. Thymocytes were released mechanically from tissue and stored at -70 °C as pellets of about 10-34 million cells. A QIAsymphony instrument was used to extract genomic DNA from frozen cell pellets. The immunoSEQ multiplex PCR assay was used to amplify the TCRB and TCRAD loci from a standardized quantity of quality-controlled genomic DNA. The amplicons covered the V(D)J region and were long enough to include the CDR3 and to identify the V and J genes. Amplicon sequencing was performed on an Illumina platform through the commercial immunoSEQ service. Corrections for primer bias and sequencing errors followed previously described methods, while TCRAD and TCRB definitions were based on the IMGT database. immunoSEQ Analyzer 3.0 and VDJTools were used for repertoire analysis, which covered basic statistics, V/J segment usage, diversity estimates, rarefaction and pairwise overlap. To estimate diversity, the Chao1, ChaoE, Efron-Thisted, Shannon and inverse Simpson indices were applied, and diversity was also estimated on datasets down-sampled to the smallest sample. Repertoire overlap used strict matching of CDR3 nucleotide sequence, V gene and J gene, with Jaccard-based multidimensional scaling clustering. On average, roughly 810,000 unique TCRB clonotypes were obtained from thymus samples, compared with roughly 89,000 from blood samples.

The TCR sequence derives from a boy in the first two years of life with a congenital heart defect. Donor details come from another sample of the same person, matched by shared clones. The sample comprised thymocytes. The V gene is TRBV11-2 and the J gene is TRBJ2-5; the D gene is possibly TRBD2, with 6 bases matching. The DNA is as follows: TGTGCCAGCAGTATTAGCGGTAGCCAAGAGACCCAGTACTTC. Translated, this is CASSISGSQETQYF.